This T cell receptor beta chain was profiled in a study of cytomegalovirus exposure and HLA in healthy donors. At the level of the study: From some 190 million T cells, an earlier analysis saw roughly 110 million unique TCR beta sequences. General observations from the study: In an earlier analysis, in some 540 donors, most V segments appeared productive either ~90% or ~30% of the time.

Germline V gene sequence: CDR1 SEHNR, CDR2 FQNEAQ (reference sequence). V lost 2 bases, J lost 8 bases, and 9 bases stayed unmatched. This CDR3 region has 16 residues. Turning to this clone: The target antigen is unknown.

Vbeta (60) and Jbeta (13) primers were used in the PCR. Profiled with immunoSEQ multiplex PCR; TCRdb holds only in-frame clones, not every one. The data hold tens of thousands of clones, with roughly 70% observed a single time. The source material was PBMCs. This receptor was obtained from a man between 40 and 49 years old in good health and CMV-seropositive. The V call is TRBV7-9, the J call TRBJ2-1; 10 bases match TRBD2. The CDR3 protein is CASSLPRQREGHEQFF. For the CDR3, the DNA is TGTGCCAGCAGCTTACCCCGACAGCGGGAGGGTCATGAGCAGTTCTTC.